The 5 T cell receptor beta chains reported below all come from one sample, sequenced in a study of OX40 agonist ivuxolimab in advanced cancers. Sequencing was performed with immunoSEQ multiplex PCR; in TCRdb, only in-frame clones are kept and a portion is missing. The top ten clones hold approximately 16% of a sample with roughly 42,000 clones, roughly 90% of them seen once. The starting material was CD4+ or CD8+ T cells sorted from blood, obtained in a trial of the OX40 agonist ivuxolimab. The receptors derive from an adult with an advanced solid tumor such as melanoma, head and neck, liver or kidney cancer.

This chain uses TRBV4-1 with TRBJ2-7; TRBD1 might be the D (5 bases). Between the trimmed V and J ends, which lost 4 bases and 7 bases, there was a span of 20 bases. Germline V gene lookup returns CDR1 MGHRA and CDR2 YSYEKL. CDR3 length equals 15 residues. The CDR3 DNA is TGCGCCAGCAGCCCAGGCCAGGGTATATCTGGGGAGCAGTACTTC. Translating it yields CASSPGQGISGEQYF.

This clone showed up just once. The rearrangement links TRBV7-9 to TRBJ2-3; D uncertain. Trimming pared 6 bases from V and 3 bases from J, leaving 7 bases between. Per the germline V gene, CDR1 is SEHNR and CDR2 is FQNEAQ (reference sequence). The CDR3 sequence is 12 residues long. The CDR3 bases are TGTGCCAGCAGAACTGAAACAGATACGCAGTATTTT. It translates to CASRTETDTQYF.

CDR3 bases: TGTGCCAGCAGAAACGGGACTACTTCCTACAATGAGCAGTTCTTC. This encodes CASRNGTTSYNEQFF. The chain links TRBV28 to TRBJ2-1; 7 positions match TRBD2. Trimming cost V 6 bases and J 1 base; bases outside gene matches: 6. This CDR3 is built from 15 residues. Germline V gene data show CDR1 as MDHEN and CDR2 as SYDVKM.

The gene calls are TRBV10-3 and TRBJ2-1; D call uncertain. Per the germline V gene, CDR1 is ENHRY and CDR2 is SYGVKD. The CDR3 is 13 amino acids. V gave up 3 bases and J gave up 4 bases, with 7 bases separating them. The DNA for the CDR3 is TGTGCCATCAGTGAAGGTTATTACAATGAGCAGTTCTTC. Translation: CAISEGYYNEQFF.

This rearrangement joins TRBV14 to TRBJ1-1; no reliable D call. Germline CDR1 is SGHDN and CDR2 is FVKESK. The CDR3 spans 13 residues. Trimming took 3 bases from V and 3 from J, leaving 8 bases between them. DNA of the CDR3: TGTGCCAGCAGCCATATGGGGTACACTGAAGCTTTCTTT. It specifies CASSHMGYTEAFF. The variable domain in full, with the rest retrieved from reference TRBV14 and TRBJ1-1, is EAGVTQFPSHSVIEKGQTVTLRCDPISGHDNLYWYRRVMGKEIKFLLHFVKESKQDESGMPNNRFLAERTGGTYSTLKVQPAELEDSGVYFCASSHMGYTEAFFGQGTRLTVV.